The 32 T cell receptor beta chains reported below all come from one sample, sequenced in a study of blood T cell repertoires in COVID-19. Sequencing used immunoSEQ multiplex PCR; TCRdb keeps in-frame clones, though not all of them. The repertoire holds about 97,000 clones, with almost 95% as singletons. The sequenced sample was peripheral blood. The receptors derive from a man aged 45 to 65 with active COVID-19.

The chain joins TRBV7-2 to TRBJ2-1; a possible D gene is TRBD2 (6 bases). Between the trimmed V and J ends, which lost 2 bases and 7 bases, there was a span of 15 bases. CDR3 length equals 15 residues. Germline lookup yields CDR1 SGHTA and CDR2 FQGNSA. CDR3 DNA sequence: TGTGCCAGCAGCTTACTGACCGGGCTAGCGAATGAGCAGTTCTTC. Translated: CASSLLTGLANEQFF.

This chain uses TRBV5-1 with TRBJ2-2; D may be TRBD1 (6 bases). Germline CDR1 and CDR2: SGHRS and YFSETQ. Trimming removed 0 bases at V and 0 bases at J, with 12 bases between. The CDR3 consists of 17 residues. The CDR3 bases are TGCGCCAGCAGCTTGGGGACAGTCAATCCGAACACCGGGGAGCTGTTTTTT. The encoded protein is CASSLGTVNPNTGELFF.

V usage is TRBV7-9 and J usage is TRBJ1-2; D ambiguous. Trimming took off 3 bases at V and 8 bases at J, with 13 bases between the two ends. CDR3 length equals 13 residues. The germline gives CDR1 SEHNR, CDR2 FQNEAQ (reference sequence). CDR3 region: CASSFQAPGGYTF. DNA of the CDR3: TGTGCCAGCAGCTTTCAAGCGCCCGGGGGCTACACCTTC.

This chain connects TRBV2 to TRBJ2-7; 8 nucleotides match TRBD1. The CDR3 is 17 amino acids. V shed 5 bases, J shed 0 bases, and the junction held 12 bases outside the gene matches. Germline V gene data show CDR1 as SNHLY and CDR2 as FYNNEI. CDR3 DNA: TGTGCCAGCAGTCCGGGGGCCCTGGGACAGGTCTCCTACGAGCAGTACTTC. Amino acids: CASSPGALGQVSYEQYF.

This chain links TRBV28 with TRBJ1-5; D gene uncertain. Trimming pared 2 bases from V and 0 bases from J, leaving 5 bases between. Germline values: CDR1 MDHEN, CDR2 SYDVKM. This CDR3 has 14 amino acids. DNA of the CDR3: TGTGCCAGCAGTTTAACCTATAGCAATCAGCCCCAGCATTTT. Translated: CASSLTYSNQPQHF.

This clone was detected only a few times. The chain combines TRBV6-1 with TRBJ2-5; 12 bases align to TRBD1. This CDR3 region has 15 residues. With V trimmed by 3 bases and J by 5 bases, 4 bases remained unmatched. Germline lookup yields CDR1 MNHNS and CDR2 SASEGT. The CDR3 nucleotides read TGTGCCAGCAGTGAGGGGACAGGGGGCAGGGAGACCCAGTACTTC. Translating it yields CASSEGTGGRETQYF.

The table lists this clone with a count of one. The chain uses TRBV6-5 and TRBJ1-5, with D perhaps matching TRBD1 (5 bases). CDR1 is MNHEY and CDR2 is SVGAGI in the germline V gene. Trimming pared 6 bases from V and 0 bases from J, leaving 12 bases between. The CDR3 totals 15 residues. CDR3 DNA sequence: TGTGCCAGCAGGATAACAGGATATAGCAATCAGCCCCAGCATTTT. This sequence encodes CASRITGYSNQPQHF.

The V gene is TRBV3-1 (or the pseudogene TRBV3-2), the J gene TRBJ2-2, with a tentative D call TRBD2 (8 bases). The CDR3 is 17 residues long. Trimming cost V 4 bases and J 5 bases, with 20 bases left between them. CDR1 and CDR2 (germline): LGHDT, YNNKEL (reference sequence). The CDR3 protein is CASSPGGGGRRTGELFF. The CDR3 region has the DNA TGTGCCAGCAGCCCAGGAGGGGGCGGGAGGAGAACCGGGGAGCTGTTTTTT.

The J gene is TRBJ1-6, the V gene TRBV6-5; D might be TRBD1 (6 bases). The CDR3 extends over 16 amino acids. Per germline, CDR1 MNHEY and CDR2 SVGAGI. The V end was cut by 2 bases, the J end by 9 bases, with 17 bases between. CDR3 DNA sequence: TGTGCCAGCAGTTACACATACAGGGTGGGTTCTTCACCCCTCCACTTT. Translation: CASSYTYRVGSSPLHF.

The V call is TRBV2, the J call TRBJ2-1, with D unresolved. The CDR3 runs 11 residues. The germline V and J ends were trimmed by 5 bases and 12 bases, with 11 bases remaining between them. Germline assignment: CDR1 SNHLY and CDR2 FYNNEI. The DNA of the CDR3 is TGTGCCAGCAGTACTACCGTCTGGCAGTTCTTC. It specifies CASSTTVWQFF.

The V gene is TRBV5-5, the J gene TRBJ1-3; 7 bases match TRBD1. Per the germline V gene, CDR1 is SGHKS and CDR2 is YYEKEE (reference sequence). This CDR3 is 17 amino acids long. Trimming cost V 3 bases and J 3 bases; bases outside gene matches: 12. This CDR3 reads CASSSTWGQSIGNTIYF. DNA of the CDR3: TGTGCCAGCAGCTCGACCTGGGGACAGAGTATTGGAAACACCATATATTTT.

The V call is TRBV28, the J call TRBJ2-1, with 15 bases aligning to TRBD2. With 3 bases clipped from V and 7 bases from J, the junction kept 1 base outside the gene matches. The CDR3 spans 15 residues. Germline values: CDR1 MDHEN, CDR2 SYDVKM. The CDR3 protein is CASSLGLAGGNEQFF. Here the CDR3 DNA reads TGTGCCAGCAGTTTGGGACTAGCGGGGGGAAATGAGCAGTTCTTC.

The chain carries TRBV6-5 and TRBJ1-1, with D perhaps TRBD1 (5 bases). CDR1 is MNHEY, CDR2 SVGAGI, per germline. The CDR3 is 12 residues long. The V end was cut by 6 bases, the J end by 3 bases, with 8 bases between. The CDR3, as DNA: TGTGCCAGCAGAAGGGGTCACACTGAAGCTTTCTTT. It codes for CASRRGHTEAFF.

The chain couples TRBV3-1 (or the pseudogene TRBV3-2) to TRBJ2-1; TRBD2 might be the D (6 bases). The CDR3 consists of 16 residues. Trimming pared 3 bases from V and 2 bases from J, leaving 14 bases between. From germline, CDR1 is LGHDT and CDR2 YNNKEL (reference sequence). CDR3 bases: TGTGCCAGCAGCCACCCAGCGGGTTCAGCCTACAATGAGCAGTTCTTC. This gives the protein CASSHPAGSAYNEQFF.

The rearrangement joins TRBV29-1 to TRBJ2-7; 8 bases fit TRBD2. J gave up 6 bases and V 4 bases, and 11 bases lay outside the gene matches. The CDR3 is made up of 14 amino acids. From germline, CDR1 is SQVTM and CDR2 ANQGSEA. CDR3 loop: CSVGFSGGPGEQYF. DNA of the CDR3: TGCAGCGTTGGATTCTCGGGAGGGCCGGGCGAGCAGTACTTC.

The V and J genes are TRBV28 and TRBJ2-7, with a possible D match to TRBD2 (5 bases). This CDR3 region has 15 residues. V was trimmed by 2 bases and J by 2 bases, leaving 13 bases between them. Germline-derived CDR1 and CDR2 are MDHEN and SYDVKM. In DNA form, the CDR3 reads TGTGCCAGCAGTTTAGAAGGGCCGGGAACCTACGAGCAGTACTTC. Translation gives CASSLEGPGTYEQYF.

The chain joins TRBV6-6 to TRBJ2-5; possibly TRBD1 for D (6 bases). Germline V CDR1 and CDR2: MNHNY, SVGAGI (reference sequence). V lost 5 bases and J lost 5, with 15 bases in between. The CDR3 consists of 14 residues. The CDR3 region has the DNA TGTGCCAGCAGTGATACAGGGTCTCGGGAGACCCAGTACTTC. It encodes CASSDTGSRETQYF.

The chain has TRBV18 and TRBJ2-1; TRBD1 might be the D (5 bases). Looked up from germline, CDR1 is KGHSH and CDR2 is LQKENI. Trimming took off 3 bases at V and 5 bases at J, with 11 bases between the two ends. The CDR3 runs 14 residues. For the CDR3, the DNA is TGTGCCAGCTCACCGCAGGACAAGAACAATGAGCAGTTCTTC. Translation: CASSPQDKNNEQFF.

The rearrangement joins TRBV5-4 to TRBJ2-5; 8 nucleotides agree with TRBD2. This CDR3 contains 15 residues. Germline loops: CDR1 SGHNT, CDR2 YYREEE (reference sequence). With 2 bases clipped from V and 4 bases from J, the junction kept 7 bases outside the gene matches. The CDR3 sequence is CASSFGGRRGETQYF. DNA for the CDR3: TGTGCCAGCAGCTTCGGCGGGAGGCGAGGAGAGACCCAGTACTTC.

This chain links TRBV25-1 with TRBJ1-1, with a weak D call TRBD1 (5 bases). CDR3 length: 13 amino acids. V gave up 4 bases and J gave up 7 bases, with 13 bases separating them. Germline-derived CDR1 and CDR2 are MGHDK and SYGVNS. The CDR3 region has the DNA TGTGCCAGCAGTGGGCGGGACCTCAGTGAAGCTTTCTTT. Residues: CASSGRDLSEAFF.

This clone occurred once. The chain employs TRBV18 and TRBJ1-3; 7 nucleotides match TRBD1. This CDR3 contains 18 residues. V lost 3 bases and J lost 0; bases outside the gene matches: 11. The germline gives CDR1 KGHSH, CDR2 LQKENI. The CDR3 bases are TGTGCCAGCTCACCCCCTAGGACAGGAGGAGTCTCTGGAAACACCATATATTTT. This translates into CASSPPRTGGVSGNTIYF.

The V call is TRBV5-1, the J call TRBJ1-4, with 9 bases lining up with TRBD1. V dropped 0 bases and J dropped 4; count of bases not matched to a gene: 4. Germline-derived CDR1 and CDR2 are SGHRS and YFSETQ. The CDR3 consists of 16 residues. CDR3 residues: CASSLGRQGGNEKLFF. The CDR3 coding sequence is TGCGCCAGCAGCTTGGGTCGACAGGGGGGTAATGAAAAACTGTTTTTT.

The chain joins TRBV3-1 (or the pseudogene TRBV3-2) to TRBJ2-7, with 8 bases fitting TRBD1. The CDR3 sequence is 16 residues long. The J segment lost 7 bases and the V segment lost 1 base, leaving 12 bases of the junction unmatched. The germline CDR1 and CDR2 sequences are LGHDT and YNNKEL (reference sequence). CDR3 coding DNA: TGTGCCAGCAGCCAAGGGTACGGACAGGGAGTGCGGGAGCAGTACTTC. Protein: CASSQGYGQGVREQYF.

This clone appeared a single time. This chain connects TRBV10-2 to TRBJ1-2; D is undetermined. V was pared by 3 bases and J by 7 bases, with 9 bases between. This CDR3 has 12 amino acids. CDR1 is WSHSY and CDR2 is SAAADI in the germline V gene. CDR3 in DNA: TGCGCCAGCAGTGATGCCGGTGTTGGCTACACCTTC. It yields the protein CASSDAGVGYTF.

The chain joins TRBV28 to TRBJ1-3, with 9 bases that match TRBD1. This CDR3 region has 18 residues. After removal of 4 bases from V and 0 bases from J, the junction contained 10 bases not matched to a gene. CDR1 is MDHEN, CDR2 SYDVKM, per germline. The CDR3 nucleotides are TGTGCCAGCAGTTCCTCGGGACAGGGCTACCTCTCTGGAAACACCATATATTTT. Its protein product is CASSSSGQGYLSGNTIYF.

The CDR3 nucleotides are TGTGCCAGCAGCTTAGCCCACCCAGGACAGTATTCCTACGAGCAGTACTTC. Amino acid sequence: CASSLAHPGQYSYEQYF. The chain couples TRBV11-2 to TRBJ2-7; perhaps TRBD1 as D (6 bases). This CDR3 comprises 17 residues. The V end was cut by 1 base, the J end by 1 base, with 17 bases between. Per germline, CDR1 SGHAT and CDR2 FQNNGV.

The chain couples TRBV6-6 to TRBJ1-6; possible D gene TRBD1, 5 bases. Germline V CDR1 and CDR2: MNHNY, SVGAGI (reference sequence). Deletions cut 4 bases from V and 7 bases from J, with 14 bases between. CDR3 length: 15 residues. In nucleotides, the CDR3 is TGTGCCAGCAGTTCCCCGGGACTACCGAATTCACCCCTCCACTTT. Translated: CASSSPGLPNSPLHF.

J is TRBJ1-6 and V is TRBV6-6; D gene ambiguous. The V gene's germline CDR1 is MNHNY and CDR2 SVGAGI (reference sequence). V lost 7 bases to trimming and J lost 5 bases, with 12 bases between them. The CDR3 consists of 14 residues. The CDR3: CASIPGSNNSPLHF. The CDR3 DNA is TGTGCCAGCATCCCGGGTAGCAATAATTCACCCCTCCACTTT.

This rearrangement joins TRBV16 to TRBJ2-7, with 8 bases lining up with TRBD1. The CDR3 contains 16 residues. V shed 4 bases, J shed 7 bases, and the junction held 15 bases outside the gene matches. CDR1 is KGHSY and CDR2 is FQNENV in the germline V gene. As DNA, the CDR3 is TGTGCCAGCAGCCGCCTGGCACAGGGGGTGGTTGGAGAGCAGTACTTC. Protein: CASSRLAQGVVGEQYF.

The V and J genes are TRBV5-1 and TRBJ2-1, with TRBD1 identical over 9 bases. The CDR3 totals 14 residues. The ends lost 4 bases at V and 1 base at J; junction bases unmatched: 0. CDR1 is SGHRS, CDR2 YFSETQ, per germline. The CDR3 DNA follows: TGCGCCAGCAGCGGGACAGGGTCCTACAATGAGCAGTTCTTC. This gives the protein CASSGTGSYNEQFF.

V gene TRBV5-1 combines with J gene TRBJ2-5; TRBD1 matches 8 bases. Germline lookup yields CDR1 SGHRS and CDR2 YFSETQ. The CDR3 is made up of 15 amino acids. With V trimmed by 2 bases and J by 2 bases, 5 bases remained unmatched. The CDR3 region is CASSFPGQGQETQYF. The CDR3 DNA follows: TGCGCCAGCAGCTTCCCCGGACAGGGACAAGAGACCCAGTACTTC.

This clone was observed a single time. The V gene is TRBV6-1, the J gene TRBJ1-1, with D tentatively TRBD1 (6 bases). Germline V lookup: CDR1 MNHNS, CDR2 SASEGT. This CDR3 contains 20 residues. Trimming stripped 2 bases from V and 0 bases from J, with 25 bases between. CDR3 coding DNA: TGTGCCAGCAGTGAATCCCGAGGGGGGGGCAGGCGTCTCATGAACACTGAAGCTTTCTTT. This gives the protein CASSESRGGGRRLMNTEAFF.